Listed below are T cell receptor beta chains from one sample, sequenced in a study of T cell responses to AZD1222 COVID-19 vaccine. Method: immunoSEQ multiplex PCR; TCRdb's copy keeps in-frame clones and lacks some. Among under 150,000 clones, roughly 92% were seen once, and the ten largest hold about 10%. The sample in question was peripheral blood, obtained 28 days after the second AZD1222 dose. The receptors derive from an adult who received the AZD1222 COVID-19 vaccine. CDR3s include the opening cysteine and the closing phenylalanine or tryptophan. D genes are given only for firm matches. Some rows have no size entry. The others give once, few or many, or a class for an expanded clone.

clone_size j_call v_call d_call cdr3_nt cdr3_aa
. TRBJ1-1 TRBV12-3/TRBV12-4 . TGTGCCAGCAGTTACCGGTGGACTGAAGCTTTCTTT CASSYRWTEAFF
. TRBJ2-5 TRBV10-3 TRBD1 TGTGCCATCAGTGACGGACAGGGAGGACGAGAGACCCAGTACTTC CAISDGQGGRETQYF
. TRBJ1-2 TRBV15 . TGTGCCACCAGCAGGCCCGACGGACTCTATGGCTACACCTTC CATSRPDGLYGYTF
. TRBJ1-1 TRBV18 . TGTGCCAGCTCACCTTCGGTGGGGATAAACGGTGAAGCTTTCTTT CASSPSVGINGEAFF
. TRBJ1-1 TRBV2 . TGTGCCAGCAGTGAACGTTACAGTCGGGTCACTGAAGCTTTCTTT CASSERYSRVTEAFF
once TRBJ1-1 TRBV6-1 . TGTGCCAGCACCCAGGGGTTTCTCACTGAAGCTTTCTTT CASTQGFLTEAFF
. TRBJ2-1 TRBV11-3 . TGTGCCAGCAGCTTGAGCGGGGACATCAATGAGCAGTTCTTC CASSLSGDINEQFF
. TRBJ2-3 TRBV7-9 . TGTGCCAGCAGCTTAGTGTCAGGGAAGCCCACAGATACGCAGTATTTT CASSLVSGKPTDTQYF
. TRBJ1-1 TRBV4-1 TRBD1 TGCGCCACCCGGGAGGGCAGGGGGATGAACACTGAAGCTTTCTTT CATREGRGMNTEAFF
. TRBJ1-1 TRBV5-1 . TGCGCCAGCAGCTTGGACGGGGGGAGCACTGAAGCTTTCTTT CASSLDGGSTEAFF
. TRBJ2-3 TRBV28 . TGTGCCAGCAGCACCCCCGCCAACCTGGGGCCTGGCACAGATACGCAGTATTTT CASSTPANLGPGTDTQYF
. TRBJ2-4 TRBV2 . TGTGCCACCTCATTGACACCGCCTTTAGCCAAAAACATTCAGTACTTC CATSLTPPLAKNIQYF
. TRBJ2-2 TRBV7-9 . TGTGCCAGCAGCTTATTGCCAGGGAGGTTGGCGAACACCGGGGAGCTGTTTTTT CASSLLPGRLANTGELFF
once TRBJ2-1 TRBV5-6 TRBD2 TGTGCCAGCAGGTCGCTAGCGGGAGCCTACAATGAGCAGTTCTTC CASRSLAGAYNEQFF
. TRBJ1-1 TRBV19 . TGTGCCAGTAGTATAAATAACAGGTTGAACACTGAAGCTTTCTTT CASSINNRLNTEAFF
. TRBJ1-5 TRBV7-2 TRBD1 TGTGCCAGCAGCCCCCACCAAACAGGGGGCAATCAGCCCCAGCATTTT CASSPHQTGGNQPQHF
. TRBJ1-3 TRBV7-2 . TGTGCCAGCAGGCGTACAGGGTCTGGAAACACCATATATTTT CASRRTGSGNTIYF
. TRBJ1-4 TRBV4-1 TRBD1 TGCGCCAGCAGCCACGTGACAGGGGGCAGAGGGGAAAAACTGTTTTTT CASSHVTGGRGEKLFF
. TRBJ2-6 TRBV6-2/TRBV6-3 . TGTGCCAGCAGTTACTGGGGGTTCGGGGCCAACGTCCTGACTTTC CASSYWGFGANVLTF
. TRBJ2-2 TRBV25-1 . TGTGCCAGCAGACCTAGCAACATTCACGGGGAGCTGTTTTTT CASRPSNIHGELFF
. TRBJ1-2 TRBV11-1 . TGTGCCAGCAGCCCTACGGGGGCTTATGGCTACACCTTC CASSPTGAYGYTF
. TRBJ1-2 TRBV18 . TGTGCCAGCTCACCTGACGTCGCTAACTATGGCTACACCTTC CASSPDVANYGYTF
. TRBJ2-5 TRBV18 TRBD1 TGTGCCAGCTCACCACCGAGACAGGGTGGAGAGACCCAGTACTTC CASSPPRQGGETQYF
. TRBJ1-1 TRBV7-2 TRBD1 TGTGCCAGCAGCCGGACAGGGGCCTCGAACACTGAAGCTTTCTTT CASSRTGASNTEAFF
. TRBJ2-7 TRBV11-3 . TGTGCCAGCAGCCGTGACGGGGACGAGCAGTACTTC CASSRDGDEQYF
few TRBJ1-3 TRBV19 . TGTGCCACCCGAGAACGAAACACCATATATTTT CATRERNTIYF
many TRBJ2-1 TRBV18 . TGTGCCAGCTCACAGTACGTGCGGAATGAGCAGTTCTTC CASSQYVRNEQFF
. TRBJ1-1 TRBV18 . TGTGCCAGCTCCCCGGTCGGGGGGCAAAACACTGAAGCTTTCTTT CASSPVGGQNTEAFF
. TRBJ1-4 TRBV9 TRBD1 TGTGCCAGCAGCGTAGGGGACAGGGGAACTAATGAAAAACTGTTTTTT CASSVGDRGTNEKLFF
. TRBJ1-5 TRBV24-1 TRBD1 TGTGCCACCAGTGATTGCCTTATTTGGACAGGTAGCAATCAGCCCCAGCATTTT CATSDCLIWTGSNQPQHF
. TRBJ2-3 TRBV24-1 TRBD1 TGTGCCACCAGTGATCCCGGGACAGGGGGCTTCACAGATACGCAGTATTTT CATSDPGTGGFTDTQYF
. TRBJ1-1 TRBV13 TRBD1 TGTGCCAGCAGCACTACAGGGGGCACTGAAGCTTTCTTT CASSTTGGTEAFF
. TRBJ1-2 TRBV19 . TGTGCCAGTAGTACAGGGCCTAAAAACTATGGCTACACCTTC CASSTGPKNYGYTF
. TRBJ1-5 TRBV2 . TGTGCCAGCAGTGAAATTGGCAGCCGAAGGCAGCCCCAGCATTTT CASSEIGSRRQPQHF
. TRBJ1-1 TRBV30 TRBD1 TGTGCCTGGATGAAGGGGGCTGAAGAAGCTTTCTTT CAWMKGAEEAFF
. TRBJ1-5 TRBV5-1 . TGCGCCAGCAGCTTGGAGGGACCCCTTTCCAATCAGCCCCAGCATTTT CASSLEGPLSNQPQHF
. TRBJ2-1 TRBV18 TRBD2 TGTGCCAGCTCACCACGGGGGACTACCCTAACCCCCTACAATGAGCAGTTCTTC CASSPRGTTLTPYNEQFF
. TRBJ1-1 TRBV10-3 TRBD1 TGTGCCAGCGGACAGGGGGCGCGGAACACTGAAGCTTTCTTT CASGQGARNTEAFF
. TRBJ2-1 TRBV27 TRBD2 TGTGCCACAAGGGGAGGGTACTACAATGAGCAGTTCTTC CATRGGYYNEQFF
. TRBJ1-5 TRBV15 . TGTGCCACCAGCAAGCAGTCTCAGCCCCAGCATTTT CATSKQSQPQHF
. TRBJ1-5 TRBV6-2/TRBV6-3 . TGTGCCAGCAGTTACGGAGGGAGAAATCAGCCCCAGCATTTT CASSYGGRNQPQHF
. TRBJ1-2 TRBV11-2 TRBD1 TGTGCCAGCAGCTTAACAGGGGAGAGGTATGGCTACACCTTC CASSLTGERYGYTF
. TRBJ2-1 TRBV19 TRBD1 TGTGCCAGCCGACAGGGCCACAATGAGCAGTTCTTC CASRQGHNEQFF
. TRBJ1-1 TRBV6-4 . TGTGCCAGCAGCGTCAGTGTGAACACTGAAGCTTTCTTT CASSVSVNTEAFF